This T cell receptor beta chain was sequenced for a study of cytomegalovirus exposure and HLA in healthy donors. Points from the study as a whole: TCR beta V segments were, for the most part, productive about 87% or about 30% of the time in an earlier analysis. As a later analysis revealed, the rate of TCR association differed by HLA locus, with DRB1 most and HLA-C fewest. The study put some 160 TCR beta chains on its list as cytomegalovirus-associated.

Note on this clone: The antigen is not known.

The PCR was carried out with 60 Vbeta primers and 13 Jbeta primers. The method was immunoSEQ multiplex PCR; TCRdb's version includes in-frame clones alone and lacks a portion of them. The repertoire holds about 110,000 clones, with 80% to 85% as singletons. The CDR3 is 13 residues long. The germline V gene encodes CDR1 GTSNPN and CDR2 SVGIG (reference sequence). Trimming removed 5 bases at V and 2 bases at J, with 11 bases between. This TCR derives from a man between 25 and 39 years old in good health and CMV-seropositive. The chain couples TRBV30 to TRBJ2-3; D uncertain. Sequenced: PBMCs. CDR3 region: CAWGSSTTDTQYF. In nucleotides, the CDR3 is TGTGCCTGGGGTAGCTCAACCACAGATACGCAGTATTTT.